The entry that follows covers one T cell receptor (beta chain) sequence. The entry originates in a study of blood T cells in healthy people across ages. V lost 5 bases to trimming and J lost 3 bases, with 13 bases between them. Germline V CDR1 and CDR2: SGHNT, YYREEE (reference sequence). This CDR3 region has 14 residues. Using a J-beta primer mix together with a sample-barcoded 5' primer, a second PCR was run for roughly 7 to 11 cycles. From the 5' RACE reads, TCRdb called clonotypes with MiXCR, one entry per CDR3 protein. Among about 1.7 million distinct CDR3 sequences listed, roughly 30% were seen once.

The origin of this receptor is a woman aged 25 to 39 in good health. This chain uses TRBV5-4 with TRBJ2-3; no firm D call. The specimen sequenced was blood. The CDR3 region has the DNA TGTGCCAGCAGTTCGGATCGACTGACAGATACGCAGTATTTT. Its protein product is CASSSDRLTDTQYF.